The 12 T cell receptor beta chains given below trace back to one sample, sequenced in a study of molecular identifiers for immune sequencing clone quantification. TCRdb called the PCR reads again in MiXCR, with one record for every CDR3 protein. The sample has about 500,000 distinct CDR3 sequences; about 26% are singletons. The sequenced material came from naive CD8+ T cells from blood, with Jurkat cell RNA spiked in. Subset defined: FACS-sorted CD8+CD4-CCR7+CD45RA+ naive T cells. Receptors were obtained from a human donor in good health. Some libraries in this study had Jurkat cell RNA spiked in.

This clonotype has more than one count but fewer than ten. The V call is TRBV12-3 or TRBV12-4, the J call TRBJ1-3, with 7 bases aligning to TRBD1. This CDR3 has 13 residues. Trimming cost V 7 bases and J 6 bases; bases outside gene matches: 6. CDR3 sequence: CASTTQGINTIYF. In DNA form, the CDR3 reads TGTGCCAGCACTACACAGGGGATAAACACCATATATTTT.

Many counts were recorded for this clonotype. The chain employs TRBV27 and TRBJ2-7; 8 nucleotides agree with TRBD1. The length of the CDR3 is 16 residues. V dropped 4 bases and J dropped 1; count of bases not matched to a gene: 9. CDR1 is MNHEY and CDR2 is SMNVEV in the germline V gene (reference sequence). In DNA form, the CDR3 reads TGTGCCAGCAGTTCCGTGACAGGGGTAGGGTCCTACGAGCAGTACTTC. Amino acids: CASSSVTGVGSYEQYF.

This clonotype has a count of ten or more. The rearrangement links TRBV7-9 to TRBJ1-4, with D perhaps matching TRBD1 (5 bases). The CDR3 contains 18 residues. Germline-derived CDR1 and CDR2 are SEHNR and FQNEAQ (reference sequence). Trimming removed 3 bases at V and 0 bases at J, with 17 bases between. This CDR3 is CASSLLDTLYATNEKLFF. CDR3 sequence (DNA): TGTGCCAGCAGCTTGCTGGACACCCTATATGCAACTAATGAAAAACTGTTTTTT. The complete variable domain, with remaining parts taken from reference TRBV7-9 and TRBJ1-4, reads DTGVSQNPRHKITKRGQNVTFRCDPISEHNRLYWYRQTLGQGPEFLTYFQNEAQLEKSRLLSDRFSAERPKGSFSTLEIQRTEQGDSAMYLCASSLLDTLYATNEKLFFGSGTQLSVL.

The chain combines TRBV6-2 or TRBV6-3 with TRBJ1-1; 8 bases are a match to TRBD1. Germline loops: CDR1 MNHEY, CDR2 SVGEGT. The CDR3 has 14 residues. The V and J ends lost 7 bases and 4 bases, in that order; junction bases with no gene match: 8. The CDR3 spells CASIPRTGSTEAFF. The CDR3 bases are TGTGCCAGCATCCCGAGGACAGGGAGCACTGAAGCTTTCTTT.

The rearrangement links TRBV20-1 to TRBJ2-7; possibly TRBD1 for D (6 bases). Germline CDR1 reads DFQATT; CDR2 reads SNEGSKA (reference sequence). The CDR3 extends over 12 amino acids. Trimming cost V 2 bases and J 4 bases, with 9 bases left between them. CDR3 in amino acids: CSARWTAYEQYF. The CDR3 bases are TGCAGTGCTAGATGGACAGCATACGAGCAGTACTTC.

Of note for this clonotype: A much larger clone sits a single nucleotide away, making a read error possible. The chain carries TRBV7-9 and TRBJ1-4; unclear D gene. CDR3 size: 16 residues. Germline lookup yields CDR1 SEHNR and CDR2 FQNEAQ (reference sequence). CDR3 DNA: TGTGCCAGCAGCCCCCTCACCGAAGTAGCAAATGAAAAACTGTATTTT. It encodes CASSPLTEVANEKLYF. Filled out from reference TRBV7-9 and TRBJ1-4, the complete variable domain reads DTGVSQNPRHKITKRGQNVTFRCDPISEHNRLYWYRQTLGQGPEFLTYFQNEAQLEKSRLLSDRFSAERPKGSFSTLEIQRTEQGDSAMYLCASSPLTEVANEKLYFGSGTQLSVL.

This clonotype showed up just a few times. CDR3 sequence: CASSWGAGGNQPQHF. The CDR3 DNA reads as TGTGCCAGCAGCTGGGGAGCAGGCGGCAATCAGCCCCAGCATTTT. The V gene is TRBV7-9, the J gene TRBJ1-5; no reliable D call. CDR3 length: 15 amino acids. Germline V gene sequence: CDR1 SEHNR, CDR2 FQNEAQ (reference sequence). With 4 bases removed from V and 2 bases from J, the gap between germline ends came to 12 bases.

The rearrangement uses TRBV7-2 and TRBJ2-7, with TRBD1 as a possible D gene (5 bases). This CDR3 has 14 residues. Per germline, CDR1 SGHTA and CDR2 FQGNSA. Trimming stripped 4 bases from V and 1 base from J, with 11 bases between. This CDR3 is CASSWTDTSYEQYF. CDR3 DNA: TGTGCCAGCAGCTGGACGGACACGTCCTACGAGCAGTACTTC.

Many counts were recorded for this clonotype. The chain uses TRBV29-1 and TRBJ1-5, with unresolved D. The germline gives CDR1 SQVTM, CDR2 ANQGSEA. The CDR3 covers 13 residues. The V end was cut by 3 bases, the J end by 7 bases, with 13 bases between. For the CDR3, the DNA is TGCAGCGTTGAGGACGGGGTAGGCCAGCCCCAGCATTTT. Protein product: CSVEDGVGQPQHF. The full variable domain, rest sourced from reference TRBV29-1 and TRBJ1-5, is SAVISQKPSRDICQRGTSLTIQCQVDSQVTMMFWYRQQPGQSLTLIATANQGSEATYESGFVIDKFPISRPNLTFSTLTVSNMSPEDSSIYLCSVEDGVGQPQHFGDGTRLSIL.

At least ten counts were recorded for this clonotype. The chain joins TRBV2 to TRBJ1-5; D is unclear. V was clipped by 5 bases and J by 2 bases, with 13 bases between them. This CDR3 is built from 15 residues. Germline V gene lookup returns CDR1 SNHLY and CDR2 FYNNEI. DNA of the CDR3: TGTGCCAGCAGTTTAGGTAGAACAGGCAATCAGCCCCAGCATTTT. It yields the protein CASSLGRTGNQPQHF.

This clonotype was seen at least ten times. The genes are TRBV7-2 and TRBJ1-1; D unclear. This CDR3 contains 12 residues. CDR1 and CDR2 (germline): SGHTA, FQGNSA. V dropped 11 bases and J dropped 2 bases, with 12 bases sitting between them. Here the CDR3 reads CAETELNTEAFF. The DNA of the CDR3 is TGTGCCGAAACGGAACTTAACACTGAAGCTTTCTTT.

This clonotype was recorded a few times. The chain links TRBV7-8 to TRBJ2-1; no clear D. Germline values: CDR1 SGHVS, CDR2 FQNEAQ. Trimming shortened V by 0 bases and J by 4 bases, and 7 bases separated the two germline ends. The CDR3 contains 14 residues. The CDR3 spells CASSLAPDYNEQFF. Written as DNA, the CDR3 is TGTGCCAGCAGCTTAGCGCCAGATTACAATGAGCAGTTCTTC.